The 3 T cell receptor beta chains below come from one sample, sequenced in a study of T cell responses to AZD1222 COVID-19 vaccine. Sequencing was performed with immunoSEQ multiplex PCR; in TCRdb, only in-frame clones are kept and a portion is missing. The table lists 110,000 to 150,000 clones, roughly nine tenths of them singletons. The source was peripheral blood, collected on day 0 of AZD1222 vaccination. The source of these receptors is an adult in good health.

About this clone: At one of its ends the junction is not consistent with the germline gene, which may arise from a read error. The rearrangement links TRBV10-3 to TRBJ1-5; TRBD1 matches 7 bases. The CDR3 runs to 12 residues. Germline V gene sequence: CDR1 ENHRY, CDR2 SYGVKD. This chain's CDR3 is CAIGRQGQVTGF. CDR3 DNA: TGTGCCATCGGCCGACAAGGACAGGTTACTGGTTTT.

CDR3: CASSTPWDRRATDTQYF. In DNA, the CDR3 is TGTGCCAGCAGCACCCCATGGGACCGCCGCGCCACAGATACGCAGTATTTT. This chain links TRBV21-1 with TRBJ2-3. TRBV21-1 is termed a pseudogene. This CDR3 has 17 residues.

The V gene is TRBV6-6, the J gene TRBJ2-1; TRBD1 is a possible D gene (6 bases). CDR3 size: 15 residues. V was shortened by 2 bases and J by 2 bases, with 10 bases between the two germline ends. From germline, CDR1 is MNHNY and CDR2 SVGAGI (reference sequence). CDR3 DNA sequence: TGTGCCAGCAGTTACGGGCAGGGGCCCTACAATGAGCAGTTCTTC. Amino acid sequence: CASSYGQGPYNEQFF.